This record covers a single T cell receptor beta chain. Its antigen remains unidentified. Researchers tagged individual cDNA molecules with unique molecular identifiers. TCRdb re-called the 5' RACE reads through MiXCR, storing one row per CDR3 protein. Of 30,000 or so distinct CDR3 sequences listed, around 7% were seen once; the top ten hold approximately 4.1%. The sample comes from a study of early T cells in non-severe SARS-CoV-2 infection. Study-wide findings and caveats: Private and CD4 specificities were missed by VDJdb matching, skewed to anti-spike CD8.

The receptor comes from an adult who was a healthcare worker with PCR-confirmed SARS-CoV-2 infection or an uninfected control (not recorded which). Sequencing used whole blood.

The CDR3 DNA sequence: TGTGCCAGCAGCACCCGACTAGCGGGAGGGGATGAGCAGTTCTTC. Protein product: CASSTRLAGGDEQFF. This chain uses TRBV9 with TRBJ2-1, with TRBD2 matching 14 bases. The germline V gene has CDR1 SGDLS and CDR2 YYNGEE. The J segment lost 8 bases and the V segment lost 4 bases, leaving 5 bases of the junction unmatched. The CDR3 is 15 amino acids.